This TCR beta chain was documented in a study of cytomegalovirus exposure and HLA in healthy donors. Overall study context: There were approximately 80 million unique TCRs (from HLA-typed donors) in an early data release.

60 Vbeta and 13 Jbeta primers were used in PCR. Repertoires were generated with immunoSEQ multiplex PCR, while TCRdb's copy carries only in-frame clones and drops some. The table lists 130,000 to 150,000 clones, around 80% of them singletons. CDR1 and CDR2 from the germline V gene are GTSNPN and SVGIG (reference sequence). This CDR3 comprises 14 residues. The V end lost 4 bases, the J end lost 6 bases, and 19 bases lay between the germline ends. This clone was seen only once. This chain links TRBV30 with TRBJ2-7; TRBD1 might be the D (5 bases). Source material: PBMCs. The sequence was collected from a woman under 40 in good health and CMV-seronegative. CDR3 nucleotide sequence: TGTGCCTGGACCGTAAAGGGGTTCCGTCGCGAGCAGTACTTC. Translating it yields CAWTVKGFRREQYF. The full variable domain, in which reference TRBV30 and TRBJ2-7 provide the parts outside the CDR3, is SQTIHQWPATLVQPVGSPLSLECTVEGTSNPNLYWYRQAAGRGLQLLFYSVGIGQISSEVPQNLSASRPQDRQFILSSKKLLLSDSGFYLCAWTVKGFRREQYFGPGTRLTVT.